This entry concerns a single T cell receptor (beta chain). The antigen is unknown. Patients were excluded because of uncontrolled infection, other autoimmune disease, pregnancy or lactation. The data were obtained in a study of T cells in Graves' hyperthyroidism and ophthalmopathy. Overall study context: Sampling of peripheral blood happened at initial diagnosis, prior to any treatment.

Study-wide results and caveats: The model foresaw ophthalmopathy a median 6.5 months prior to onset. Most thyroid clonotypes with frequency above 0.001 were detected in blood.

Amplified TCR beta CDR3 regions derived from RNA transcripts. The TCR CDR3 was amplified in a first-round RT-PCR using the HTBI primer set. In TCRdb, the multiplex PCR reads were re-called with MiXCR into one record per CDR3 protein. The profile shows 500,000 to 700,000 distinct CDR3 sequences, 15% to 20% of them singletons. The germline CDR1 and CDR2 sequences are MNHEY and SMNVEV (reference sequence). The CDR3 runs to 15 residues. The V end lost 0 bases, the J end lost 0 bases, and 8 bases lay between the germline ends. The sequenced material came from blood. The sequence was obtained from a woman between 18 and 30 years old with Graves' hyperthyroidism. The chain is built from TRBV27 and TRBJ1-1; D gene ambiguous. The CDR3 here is CASSLSDAVNTEAFF. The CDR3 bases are TGTGCCAGCAGTTTATCGGATGCCGTGAACACTGAAGCTTTCTTT.